This entry describes one T cell receptor beta chain. The clone's antigen remains unknown. No much larger clone exists at a distance of one base, and base qualities are not known. TCRbeta CDR3 regions were amplified from genomic DNA using the immunoSEQ Assay, a bias-controlled multiplex PCR. Under the source paper's analysis protocol: Within the assay, amplification of reference gene primers was used to estimate how many nucleated cells each sample contained. To quantify the absolute abundance of each unique TCRbeta CDR3 rearrangement, sequence reads were collapsed and filtered. For each sample, productive Simpson clonality was calculated by taking the square root of Simpson's diversity index across productive rearrangements. Drawn from immuneACCESS, this table holds only the in-frame rearrangements with V and J called that TCRdb kept. Clones are partly lost; checked studies trace under half to an unresolved V gene and leave the rest unexplained. V and J calls and clone size are copied from that table; D and trimming were computed from the DNA. The sample profile shows fewer than 200,000 clones; 70% to 90% of them were found once. The biggest ten clones account for more than 7.5% of the sample.

This specimen belongs to a study of blood T cell repertoires in COVID-19 (dated by TCRdb to 2020 to 2021). Some background on the complete study: Samples covering the acute and convalescent phases of COVID-19 were provided by collaborators in the United States, Italy and Spain. The prospective study material was composed of cDNA or gDNA derived from T cells, B-cell-depleted T cells, or PBMCs. Deeply sampled blood TCRbeta repertoires from subjects exposed to, actively infected with, or recovered from COVID-19 were included in the dataset. The repertoires were made available in a free public database intended to serve as a resource for research on the immune response to SARS-CoV-2. Samples came from the ongoing ImmuneRACE study (first 160 participants) plus 1,254 subjects from 6 global collaborators. A de-identified subject ID, COVID-19 status, age in years and sex were almost always included in the sample metadata. HLA class I and class II types, where available, came from metadata supplied by the sample provider rather than from assay-based typing.

The CDR3 goes from the cysteine to the phenylalanine over 15 residues. The CDR3 DNA has 45 bases and is translated from base 1. V is pared back by 5 bases and J by 2 bases, with 15 bases lying between the germline termini. CDR1 and CDR2, looked up from the germline V gene, are MNHEY and SVGAGI. What the authors observed across the whole study: The amount of clinical and demographic metadata varied by source and participant and was provided uncurated.

In Seattle, one collaborating source enrolled patients while the infection was active and tracked those patients longitudinally over the course of disease. Each collaborating institution followed its own protocols to collect whole blood in K2EDTA tubes. For TCRbeta analysis, collaborators shipped samples as frozen whole blood, isolated PBMCs, or DNA extracted from either of those sample types. The chain is assembled from TRBV6-5 and TRBJ1-2, with the D gene too uncertain to name. The material sequenced was peripheral blood. This clonotype was sampled from a woman aged 60 to 75 with COVID-19, enrolled during active disease. The nucleotide sequence reads TGTGCCAGCAGTACCCGGGAAGGGAGGAACTATGGCTACACCTTC. It encodes CASSTREGRNYGYTF.